These 13 T cell receptor beta chains share one sample of origin, sequenced in a study of cytomegalovirus exposure and HLA in healthy donors. Both 60 Vbeta primers and 13 Jbeta primers went into the PCR. TCRdb's table, derived via immunoSEQ multiplex PCR, lists solely in-frame clones and lacks some. Of under 300,000 clones in the sample, about nine tenths were seen once. The sequencing sample was made of PBMCs. The receptors derive from a girl between 2 and 10 years old in good health and CMV-seronegative.

This sequence joins TRBV6-1 and TRBJ1-2; 9 bases line up with TRBD1. V dropped 1 base and J dropped 6; count of bases not matched to a gene: 3. Germline V gene data show CDR1 as MNHNS and CDR2 as SASEGT. CDR3 size: 14 residues. CDR3 residues: CASSEDRGPDGYTF. For the CDR3, the DNA is TGTGCCAGCAGTGAAGACAGGGGGCCCGATGGCTACACCTTC.

The gene calls are TRBV14 and TRBJ1-1, with no clear D. V was cut by 0 bases and J by 6 bases, with 11 bases left in between. The CDR3 covers 14 residues. Germline V CDR1 and CDR2: SGHDN, FVKESK. The CDR3 coding sequence is TGTGCCAGCAGCCAAGAACCCCGTTCGGCTGAAGCTTTCTTT. It codes for CASSQEPRSAEAFF.

The gene calls are TRBV30 and TRBJ1-4, with D possibly being TRBD1 (6 bases). This CDR3 spans 13 amino acids. CDR1 GTSNPN and CDR2 SVGIG come from the germline V gene (reference sequence). With 2 bases removed from V and 5 bases from J, the gap between germline ends came to 9 bases. CDR3 region: CAWSSGQNEKLFF. DNA of the CDR3: TGTGCCTGGAGTTCGGGACAAAATGAAAAACTGTTTTTT. The full variable domain, with the rest looked up from reference TRBV30 and TRBJ1-4, is SQTIHQWPATLVQPVGSPLSLECTVEGTSNPNLYWYRQAAGRGLQLLFYSVGIGQISSEVPQNLSASRPQDRQFILSSKKLLLSDSGFYLCAWSSGQNEKLFFGSGTQLSVL.

This chain joins TRBV7-8 and TRBJ1-1; D ambiguous. The CDR3 is made up of 13 amino acids. Germline V gene data show CDR1 as SGHVS and CDR2 as FQNEAQ. V lost 1 base to trimming and J lost 14 bases, with 17 bases between them. CDR3 DNA: TGTGCCAGCAGCTTAGGAGGCAGCCGGAAGGTGTTCTTT. It specifies CASSLGGSRKVFF.

The J gene is TRBJ1-5, the V gene TRBV15; possibly TRBD1 for D (5 bases). Trimming cost V 0 bases and J 1 base, with 7 bases left between them. The CDR3 extends over 15 amino acids. CDR1 and CDR2 (germline): LNHNV, YYDKDF (reference sequence). The CDR3 sequence is CATSRDGASNQPQHF. The CDR3 region has the DNA TGTGCCACCAGCAGAGATGGGGCAAGCAATCAGCCCCAGCATTTT.

This chain links TRBV27 with TRBJ2-3, with 9 bases lining up with TRBD2. V gave up 2 bases and J gave up 4 bases; unmatched junction bases: 7. The germline gives CDR1 MNHEY, CDR2 SMNVEV (reference sequence). CDR3 size: 16 residues. This CDR3 is CASSLVGLAPSDTQYF. The CDR3 bases are TGTGCCAGCAGTTTAGTGGGACTAGCACCCTCAGATACGCAGTATTTT.

The chain couples TRBV19 to TRBJ2-1, with TRBD1 matching over 7 bases. The V gene end was trimmed by 10 bases and the J gene end by 5 bases; junction bases not matched to a gene: 26. The CDR3 has 19 amino acids. Per the germline V gene, CDR1 is LNHDA and CDR2 is SQIVND (reference sequence). The CDR3 DNA is TGTGCCACCGAGGACAGGTCGATATCCCGAGCAGGACAGAACAATGAGCAGTTCTTC. Its translation: CATEDRSISRAGQNNEQFF.

This rearrangement joins TRBV5-6 to TRBJ2-2; 7 bases are a match to TRBD1. The CDR3 loop spans 15 amino acids. Germline V gives CDR1 SGHDT, CDR2 YYEEEE. Losses at the gene ends were 0 bases for V and 7 bases for J; bases not matched to a gene: 6. The CDR3: CASSLGQGNLGELFF. The CDR3 coding sequence is TGTGCCAGCAGCTTGGGACAGGGTAACCTCGGGGAGCTGTTTTTT.

The chain employs TRBV5-1 and TRBJ1-3; 7 nucleotides agree with TRBD1. V lost 4 bases and J lost 2; bases outside the gene matches: 9. Germline V gives CDR1 SGHRS, CDR2 YFSETQ. The CDR3 is 16 amino acids. CDR3 sequence reads: CASSTRTTGAGNTIYF. The DNA for the CDR3 is TGCGCCAGCAGCACCCGAACCACAGGGGCTGGAAACACCATATATTTT.

This chain connects TRBV2 to TRBJ2-1; 8 nucleotides align to TRBD2. CDR3 length equals 13 residues. V was clipped by 4 bases and J by 8 bases; unmatched bases: 4. Germline V lookup: CDR1 SNHLY, CDR2 FYNNEI. The CDR3 nucleotides read TGTGCCAGCAGTGGTGCTAGCGGGTATGAGCAGTTCTTC. Translated, it gives CASSGASGYEQFF. Combining the CDR3 with reference TRBV2 and TRBJ2-1 gives the whole variable domain EPEVTQTPSHQVTQMGQEVILRCVPISNHLYFYWYRQILGQKVEFLVSFYNNEISEKSEIFDDQFSVERPDGSNFTLKIRSTKLEDSAMYFCASSGASGYEQFFGPGTRLTVL.

The chain employs TRBV15 and TRBJ1-3; TRBD1 might be the D (6 bases). This CDR3 contains 17 residues. V lost 4 bases to trimming and J lost 1 base, with 17 bases between them. Germline values: CDR1 LNHNV, CDR2 YYDKDF (reference sequence). Here the CDR3 reads CATSNSGGTKSGNTIYF. The CDR3 coding sequence is TGTGCCACCAGCAACTCCGGTGGGACAAAATCTGGAAACACCATATATTTT.

The sample holds one count of this clone. The chain recombines TRBV28 with TRBJ2-7, with D possibly matching TRBD1 (5 bases). The V and J ends lost 3 bases and 6 bases respectively, with 21 bases between them. Germline CDR1 MDHEN, CDR2 SYDVKM. The CDR3 extends over 16 amino acids. The chain's CDR3 is CASSFTPPPDQGEQYF. The CDR3 DNA is TGTGCCAGCAGTTTCACCCCCCCGCCAGACCAGGGCGAGCAGTACTTC.

The chain uses TRBV6-5 and TRBJ2-1; D unresolved. The V and J ends lost 6 bases and 0 bases respectively, with 6 bases between them. This CDR3 is built from 13 residues. CDR1 is MNHEY, CDR2 SVGAGI, per germline. The CDR3 region has the DNA TGTGCCAGCAGAGCGTACTCCTACAATGAGCAGTTCTTC. Translating it yields CASRAYSYNEQFF.